This T cell receptor (beta chain) derives from a study of cytomegalovirus exposure and HLA in healthy donors. Study at large: The 100 to 150 validation repertoires, a later analysis reported, used the same platform as the approximately 670 repertoires from the first cohort.

Assay used: immunoSEQ multiplex PCR; TCRdb lists only in-frame clones, some missing. The sample shows 120,000 to 150,000 clones, roughly four fifths of them seen only once. V lost 2 bases to trimming and J lost 2 bases, with 7 bases between them. The CDR3 contains 13 residues. Germline V gene sequence: CDR1 SGHTA, CDR2 FQGTGA. This TCR was sampled from a woman under 40 in good health and CMV-seronegative. The sample consisted of PBMCs. This rearrangement joins TRBV7-3 to TRBJ2-7; no firm D call. This chain's CDR3 is CASSLAPTYEQYF. The CDR3 DNA reads TGTGCCAGCAGCTTAGCGCCCACCTACGAGCAGTACTTC.